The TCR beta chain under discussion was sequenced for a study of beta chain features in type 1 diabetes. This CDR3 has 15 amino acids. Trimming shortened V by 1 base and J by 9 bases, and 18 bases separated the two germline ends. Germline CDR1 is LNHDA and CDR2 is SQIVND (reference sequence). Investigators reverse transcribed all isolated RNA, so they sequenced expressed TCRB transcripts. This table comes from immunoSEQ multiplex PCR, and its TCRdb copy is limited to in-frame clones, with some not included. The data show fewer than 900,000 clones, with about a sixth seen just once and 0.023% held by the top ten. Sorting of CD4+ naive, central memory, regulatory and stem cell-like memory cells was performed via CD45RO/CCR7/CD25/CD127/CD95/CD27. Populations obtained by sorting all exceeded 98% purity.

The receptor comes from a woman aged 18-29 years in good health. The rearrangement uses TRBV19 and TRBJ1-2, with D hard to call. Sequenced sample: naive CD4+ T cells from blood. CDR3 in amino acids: CASSIASELLLSYTF. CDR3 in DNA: TGTGCCAGTAGTATAGCCTCGGAACTCCTTTTGAGCTACACCTTC.